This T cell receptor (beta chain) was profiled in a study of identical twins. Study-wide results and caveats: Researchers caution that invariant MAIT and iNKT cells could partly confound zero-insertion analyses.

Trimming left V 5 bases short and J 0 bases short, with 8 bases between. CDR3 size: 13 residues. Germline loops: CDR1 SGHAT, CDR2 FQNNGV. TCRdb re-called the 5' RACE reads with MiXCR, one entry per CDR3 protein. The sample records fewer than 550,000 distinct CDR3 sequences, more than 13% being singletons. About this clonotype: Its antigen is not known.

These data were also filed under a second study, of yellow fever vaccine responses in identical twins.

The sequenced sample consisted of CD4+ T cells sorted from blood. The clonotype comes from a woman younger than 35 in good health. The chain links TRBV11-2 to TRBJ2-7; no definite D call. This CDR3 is CASSTDNSYEQYF. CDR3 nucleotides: TGTGCCAGCAGCACAGACAACTCCTACGAGCAGTACTTC.